This T cell receptor beta chain was recovered during a study of T cell responses to AZD1222 COVID-19 vaccine. General study points: White British ancestry dominated among donors, who included more females, and clonal diversity was possibly underestimated. Reports say nearly half of spike-specific TCRs go after unmutated variant regions. An increase in Spike-specific TCR breadth and depth was observed after two AZD1222 doses.

Second doses were pooled across both intervals (about 4 or about 12 weeks). CDR3 length: 17 residues. Per the germline V gene, CDR1 is LGHNA and CDR2 is YNFKEQ. V shed 1 base and J 5 bases; nucleotides not matched to a gene: 10. About this clone itself: Its antigen is not identified.

Assay used: immunoSEQ multiplex PCR; TCRdb lists only in-frame clones, some missing. The sample lists more than 120,000 clones, about 90% occurring once. The rearrangement joins TRBV4-2 to TRBJ2-2; 7 nucleotides line up with TRBD2. The receptor's source is an adult who received the AZD1222 COVID-19 vaccine. The input for sequencing was peripheral blood, taken 28 days after the second AZD1222 dose. DNA of the CDR3: TGTGCCAGCAGCCAAGCTGATGAGGGAGGGCATACCGGGGAGCTGTTTTTT. Translated, it gives CASSQADEGGHTGELFF.